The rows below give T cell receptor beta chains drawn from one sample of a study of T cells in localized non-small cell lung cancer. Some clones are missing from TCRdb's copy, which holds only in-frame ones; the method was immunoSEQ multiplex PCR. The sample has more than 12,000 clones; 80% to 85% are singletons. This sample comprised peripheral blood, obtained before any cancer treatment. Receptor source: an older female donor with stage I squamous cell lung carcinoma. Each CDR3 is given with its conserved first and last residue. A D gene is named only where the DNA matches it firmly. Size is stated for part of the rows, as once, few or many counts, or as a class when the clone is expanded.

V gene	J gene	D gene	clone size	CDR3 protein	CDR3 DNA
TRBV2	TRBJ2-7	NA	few	CASTRGNYEQYF	TGTGCCAGCACAAGGGGTAACTACGAGCAGTACTTC
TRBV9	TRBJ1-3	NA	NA	CASSVDRSGNTIYF	TGTGCCAGCAGCGTAGACAGGTCTGGAAACACCATATATTTT
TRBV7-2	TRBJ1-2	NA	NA	CASSLDRTNYGYTF	TGTGCCAGCAGCTTAGACAGAACTAACTATGGCTACACCTTC
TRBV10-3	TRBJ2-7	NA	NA	CAIGGDEQCF	TGTGCCATCGGCGGCGACGAGCAGTGCTTC
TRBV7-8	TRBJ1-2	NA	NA	CASSLDRAPVYGYTF	TGTGCCAGCAGCTTAGACAGGGCCCCCGTCTATGGCTACACCTTC
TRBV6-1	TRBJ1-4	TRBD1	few	CASSNRGGNEKLFF	TGTGCCAGCAGTAACAGGGGAGGTAATGAAAAACTGTTTTTT
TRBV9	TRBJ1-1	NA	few	CASSREGEAFF	TGTGCCAGCAGCCGGGAGGGTGAAGCTTTCTTT
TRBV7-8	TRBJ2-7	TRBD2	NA	CASSLGTSGGSYEQYF	TGTGCCAGCAGCTTGGGGACTAGCGGGGGTTCCTACGAGCAGTACTTC
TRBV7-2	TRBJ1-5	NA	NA	CASSLRVGDNQPQHF	TGTGCCAGCAGCCTAAGGGTGGGGGACAATCAGCCCCAGCATTTT
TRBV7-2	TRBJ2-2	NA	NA	CASSLVSGSTGELFF	TGTGCCAGCAGCTTAGTAAGCGGGTCCACCGGGGAGCTGTTTTTT
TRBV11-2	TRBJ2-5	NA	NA	CASSPGLDQETQYF	TGTGCCAGCAGCCCAGGACTGGACCAAGAGACCCAGTACTTC
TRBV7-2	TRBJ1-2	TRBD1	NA	CASSPGQAYGYTF	TGTGCCAGCAGCCCCGGACAGGCCTATGGCTACACCTTC
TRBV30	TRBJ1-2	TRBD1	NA	CAWSLTGGLGGYTF	TGTGCCTGGAGTTTGACAGGGGGCCTCGGTGGCTACACCTTC
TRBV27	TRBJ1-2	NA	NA	CASSLNRPGRSNYGYTF	TGTGCCAGCAGTTTGAATCGGCCAGGGCGCTCTAACTATGGCTACACCTTC
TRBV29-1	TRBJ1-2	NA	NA	CSVEDPGGYYGYTF	TGCAGCGTTGAAGATCCGGGGGGGTACTATGGCTACACCTTC